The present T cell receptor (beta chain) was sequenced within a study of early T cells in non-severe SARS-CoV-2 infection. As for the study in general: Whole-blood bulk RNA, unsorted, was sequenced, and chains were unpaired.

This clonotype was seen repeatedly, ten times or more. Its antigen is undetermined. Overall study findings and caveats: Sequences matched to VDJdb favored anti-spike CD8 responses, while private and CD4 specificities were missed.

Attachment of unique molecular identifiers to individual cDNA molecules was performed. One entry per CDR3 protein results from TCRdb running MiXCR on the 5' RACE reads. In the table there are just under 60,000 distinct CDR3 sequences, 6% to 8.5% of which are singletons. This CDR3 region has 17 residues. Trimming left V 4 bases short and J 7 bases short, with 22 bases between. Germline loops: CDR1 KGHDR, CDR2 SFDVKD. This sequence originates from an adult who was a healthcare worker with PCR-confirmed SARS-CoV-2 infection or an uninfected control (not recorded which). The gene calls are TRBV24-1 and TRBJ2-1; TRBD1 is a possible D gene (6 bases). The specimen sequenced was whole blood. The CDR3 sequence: CATSDPLTGYERNEQFF. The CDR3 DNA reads TGTGCCACCAGTGACCCACTTACAGGGTACGAGAGGAATGAGCAGTTCTTC.